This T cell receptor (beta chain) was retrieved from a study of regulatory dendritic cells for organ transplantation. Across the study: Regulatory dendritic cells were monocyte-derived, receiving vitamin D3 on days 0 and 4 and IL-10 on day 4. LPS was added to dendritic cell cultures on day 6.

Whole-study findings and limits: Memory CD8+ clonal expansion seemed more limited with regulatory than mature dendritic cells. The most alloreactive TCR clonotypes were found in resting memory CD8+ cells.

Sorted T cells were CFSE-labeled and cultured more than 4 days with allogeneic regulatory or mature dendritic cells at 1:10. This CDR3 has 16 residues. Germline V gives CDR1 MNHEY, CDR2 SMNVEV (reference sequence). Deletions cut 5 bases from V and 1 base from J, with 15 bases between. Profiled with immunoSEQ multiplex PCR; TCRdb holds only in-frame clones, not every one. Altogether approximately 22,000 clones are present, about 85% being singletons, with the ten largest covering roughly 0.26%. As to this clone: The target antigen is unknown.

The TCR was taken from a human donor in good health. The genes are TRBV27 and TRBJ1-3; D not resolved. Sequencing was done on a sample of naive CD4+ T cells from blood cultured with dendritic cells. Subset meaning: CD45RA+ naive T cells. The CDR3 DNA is TGTGCCAGCAGTCCGAGAGTGCCAGTGTCTGGAAACACCATATATTTT. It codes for CASSPRVPVSGNTIYF.